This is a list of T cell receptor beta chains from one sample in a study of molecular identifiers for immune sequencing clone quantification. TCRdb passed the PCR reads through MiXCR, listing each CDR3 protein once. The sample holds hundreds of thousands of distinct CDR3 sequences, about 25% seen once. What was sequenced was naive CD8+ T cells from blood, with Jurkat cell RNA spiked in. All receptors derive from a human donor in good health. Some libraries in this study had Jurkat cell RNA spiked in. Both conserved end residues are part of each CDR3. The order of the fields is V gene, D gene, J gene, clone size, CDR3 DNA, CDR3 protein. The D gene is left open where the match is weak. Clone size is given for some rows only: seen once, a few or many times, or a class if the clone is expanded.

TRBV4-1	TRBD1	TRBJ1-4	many	TGCGCCAGCAGCCAAGACCGGGACAGGGGTAGAGAAAAACTGTTTTTT	CASSQDRDRGREKLFF
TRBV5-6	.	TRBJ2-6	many	TGTGCCAGCAGCTTTAGTGTTTTGGGGTCTGGGGCCAACGTCCTGACTTTC	CASSFSVLGSGANVLTF
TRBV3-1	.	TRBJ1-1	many	TGTGCCAGCAGCCAAGTGCGTGGGATGAACACTGAAGCTTTCTTT	CASSQVRGMNTEAFF
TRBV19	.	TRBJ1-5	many	TGTGCCAGTAGCATAGCGACGGGCAGTCAGCCCCAGCATTTT	CASSIATGSQPQHF
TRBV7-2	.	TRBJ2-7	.	TGTGCCAGCAGCTTAGAGTGGACAGACTCCTACGAGCAGTACTTC	CASSLEWTDSYEQYF
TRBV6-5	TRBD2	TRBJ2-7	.	TGTGCCAGCCGCGTTTCCGGGCGGGGGGGGATAGAGCAGTACTTC	CASRVSGRGGIEQYF
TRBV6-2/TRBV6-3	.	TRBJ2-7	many	TGTGCCAGCAGTTACCAAGACAGTTGGGGGAGCTACGAGCAGTACTTC	CASSYQDSWGSYEQYF
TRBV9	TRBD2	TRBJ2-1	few	TGTGCCAGCAGCTCCCGGACTAGCGGGGACAATGAGCAGTTCTTC	CASSSRTSGDNEQFF
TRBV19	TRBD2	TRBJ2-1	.	TGTGCCAGTAGTGACGGGGGACTAGCGGGGCAAGAGCAGTTCTTC	CASSDGGLAGQEQFF
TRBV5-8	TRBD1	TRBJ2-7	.	TGTGCCAGCAGCCTGGGGGGGGACAGGGTCGGCGACGAGCAGTACTTC	CASSLGGDRVGDEQYF
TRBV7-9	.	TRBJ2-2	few	TGTGCCAGCAGCTTATTAATCGGGCTTGACGGGGAGCTGTTTTTT	CASSLLIGLDGELFF
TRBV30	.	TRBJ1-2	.	TGTGCCTGGAGGTCCGGGTCCTATGGCTACACCTTC	CAWRSGSYGYTF
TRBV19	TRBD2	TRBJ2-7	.	TGTGCCAGTAGGTTCGCTAGCGGCACCTACGAGCAGTACTTC	CASRFASGTYEQYF
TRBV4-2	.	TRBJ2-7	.	TGTGCCAGCAGCCACGAAAGGAACTCCTACGAGCAGTACTTC	CASSHERNSYEQYF
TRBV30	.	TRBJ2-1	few	TGTGCCTGGAATCTATGGCACAGGGAGCTTAATGAGCAGTTCTTC	CAWNLWHRELNEQFF
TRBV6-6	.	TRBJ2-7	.	TGTGCCAGCAATCGGGCCCTAGGGCTCGACTACGAGCAGTACTTC	CASNRALGLDYEQYF
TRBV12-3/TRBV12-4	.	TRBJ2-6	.	TGTGCCAGCAGTTCTCCCGGTCAAGTCGGGGCCAACGTCCTGACTTTC	CASSSPGQVGANVLTF
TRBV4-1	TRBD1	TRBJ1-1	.	TGCGCCAGCAGCCGGAGGACAGGCGAACTGACTGAAGCTTTCTTT	CASSRRTGELTEAFF
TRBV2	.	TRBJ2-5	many	TGTGCCAGCAGAGTCTTCGGGGTACAAGAGACCCAGTACTTC	CASRVFGVQETQYF
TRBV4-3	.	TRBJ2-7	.	TGCGCCAGCAGCCAAGACCGCTCGGGCAGATTCTACGAGCAGTACTTC	CASSQDRSGRFYEQYF
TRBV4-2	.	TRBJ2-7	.	TGTGCCAGCAGCCAAGTTGGGGGCTACGAGCAGTGCTTC	CASSQVGGYEQCF
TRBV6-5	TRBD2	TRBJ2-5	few	TGTGCCAGCAGTCCGCTCATCCCAGCGGGAGTGGGGCTTGCCCAAGAGACCCAGTACTTC	CASSPLIPAGVGLAQETQYF
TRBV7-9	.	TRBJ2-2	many	TGTGCCAGCAGCCCAGGGACACTGGAGCTGTTTTTT	CASSPGTLELFF
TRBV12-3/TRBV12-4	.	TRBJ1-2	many	TGTGCCAGCAGTTTAGCCCCTAGTGGGCAGTCCTATGGCTACACCTTC	CASSLAPSGQSYGYTF
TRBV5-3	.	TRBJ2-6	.	TGTGCCAGCAGCTTTAAGCCGGGACCGAACCACTCTGGGGCCAACGTCCTGACTTTC	CASSFKPGPNHSGANVLTF
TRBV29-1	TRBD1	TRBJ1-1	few	TGCAGCGTAGCCGGGACAGGGGTCATGAACACTGAAGCTTTCTTT	CSVAGTGVMNTEAFF
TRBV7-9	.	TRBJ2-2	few	TGTGCCAGCAGCCCATCAACAGAGACCGGGGAGCTGTTTTTT	CASSPSTETGELFF
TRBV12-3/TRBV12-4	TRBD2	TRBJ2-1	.	TGTGCCAGCAGCCCAGGGACTAGCGGGAGGCACTACAATGAGCAGTTCTTC	CASSPGTSGRHYNEQFF
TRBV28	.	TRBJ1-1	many	TGTGCCAGCAGATGGCGGGGTCTGAGGACTGAAGCTTTCTTT	CASRWRGLRTEAFF
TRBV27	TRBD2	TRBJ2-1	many	TGTGCCAGCAGCCACGGACTAGCGGGGGCCTACAATGAGCAGTTCTTC	CASSHGLAGAYNEQFF
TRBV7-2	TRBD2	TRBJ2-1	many	TGTGCCAGCAGCCCGGGACTAGCGGGAGAGTTAACCCATGAGCAGTTCTTC	CASSPGLAGELTHEQFF
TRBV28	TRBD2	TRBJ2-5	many	TGTGCCAGCAGTCATGATAGCGGGAGCCGGGAGACCCAGTACTTC	CASSHDSGSRETQYF
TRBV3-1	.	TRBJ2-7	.	TGTGCCAGCAGCCAAGGGTTAGGCCGCAGTCGGGACGAGCAGTACTTC	CASSQGLGRSRDEQYF
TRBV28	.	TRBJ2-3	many	TGTGCCAGCAGCCTCTGGCGAGCCACAGATACGCAGTATTTT	CASSLWRATDTQYF
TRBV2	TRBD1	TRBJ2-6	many	TGTGCCAGCAGTGAAGCCTGGACAGGGCACTCTGGGGCCAACGTCCTGACTTTC	CASSEAWTGHSGANVLTF
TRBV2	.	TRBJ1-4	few	TGTGCCAGCACTACCCTGGGGGGCCCTTCGGAACATAATGAAAAACTGTTTTTT	CASTTLGGPSEHNEKLFF
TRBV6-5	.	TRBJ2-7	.	TGTGCCAGCAAAGGAGCAGGGGAATTCTACGAGCAGTACTTC	CASKGAGEFYEQYF
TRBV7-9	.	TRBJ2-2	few	TGTGCCAGCAGCTTAGCAGCATCGGCAGGGGAGCTGTTTTTT	CASSLAASAGELFF
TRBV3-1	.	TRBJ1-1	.	TGTGCCAGCAGCCAAGATCTCCGGGTTGAATACACTGAAGCTTTCTTT	CASSQDLRVEYTEAFF
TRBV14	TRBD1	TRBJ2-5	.	TGTGCCAGCAGCCAGATGCCCCAGGGACAGGGGTTTTGGGAGACCCAGTACTTC	CASSQMPQGQGFWETQYF
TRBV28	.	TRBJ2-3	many	TGTGCCAGCAGTTTTCGGTTAACAGATACGCAGTATTTT	CASSFRLTDTQYF
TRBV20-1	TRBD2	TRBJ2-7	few	TGCAGTGCTAGAGTAGTTCTGTGTGGGAGGGCCCCTACAAGGACCTACGAGCAGTACTTC	CSARVVLCGRAPTRTYEQYF
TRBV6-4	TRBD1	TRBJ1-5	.	TGTGCCAGCAGTGACTCGGGACAGGGGATTTATAGCAATCAGCCCCAGCATTTT	CASSDSGQGIYSNQPQHF
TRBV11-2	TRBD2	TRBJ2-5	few	TGTGCCAGCAGCTTACCCCACTGGACTAGCGGGAGCGAGACCCAGTACTTC	CASSLPHWTSGSETQYF
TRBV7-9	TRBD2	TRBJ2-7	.	TGTGCCAGCAGCTTAACGGGAGGAATGTACGAGCAGTACTTC	CASSLTGGMYEQYF
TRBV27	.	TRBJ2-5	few	TGTGCCAGCAGTTTCCTCCAGGGGAGGGAGACCCAGTACTTC	CASSFLQGRETQYF
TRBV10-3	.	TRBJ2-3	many	TGTGCCATCAGTGAGCCAGTATCTAGCACAGATACGCAGTATTTT	CAISEPVSSTDTQYF
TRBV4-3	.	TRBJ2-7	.	TGCGCCAGCAGCCCACAACAGGGCTACTACGAGCAGTACTTC	CASSPQQGYYEQYF
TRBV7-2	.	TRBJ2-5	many	TGTGCCAGCAGCTTAGCGGACGTAGCGGAGACCCAGTACTTC	CASSLADVAETQYF
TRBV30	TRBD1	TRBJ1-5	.	TGTGCCTGGAGCGGACAGGGCACTCAGCCCCAGCATTTT	CAWSGQGTQPQHF
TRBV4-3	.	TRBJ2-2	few	TGCGCCAGCAGCCAAGATAGCTACCCCAACACCGGGGAGCTGTTTTTT	CASSQDSYPNTGELFF